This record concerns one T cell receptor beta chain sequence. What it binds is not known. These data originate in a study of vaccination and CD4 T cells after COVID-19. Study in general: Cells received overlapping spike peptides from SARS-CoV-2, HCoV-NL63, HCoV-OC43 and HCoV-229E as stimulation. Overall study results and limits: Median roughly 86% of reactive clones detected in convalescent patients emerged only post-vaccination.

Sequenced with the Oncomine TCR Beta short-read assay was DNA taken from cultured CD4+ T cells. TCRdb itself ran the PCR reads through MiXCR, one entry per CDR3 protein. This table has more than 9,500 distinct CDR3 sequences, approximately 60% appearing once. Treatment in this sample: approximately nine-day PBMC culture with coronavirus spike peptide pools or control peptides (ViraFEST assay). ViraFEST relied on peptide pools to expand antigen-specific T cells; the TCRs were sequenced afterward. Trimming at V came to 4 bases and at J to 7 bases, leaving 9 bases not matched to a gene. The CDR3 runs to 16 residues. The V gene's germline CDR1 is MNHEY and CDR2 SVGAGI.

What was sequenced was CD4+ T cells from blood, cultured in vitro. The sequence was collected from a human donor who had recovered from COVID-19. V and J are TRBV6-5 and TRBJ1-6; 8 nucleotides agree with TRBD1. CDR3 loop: CASSLQGGFINSPLHF. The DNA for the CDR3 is TGTGCCAGCAGTTTACAGGGGGGGTTTATCAATTCACCCCTCCACTTT.